A selection of T cell receptor beta chains follows, all from one sample in a study of metastatic and nonmetastatic thyroid tumors. TCRdb ran MiXCR on the PCR reads. The sample consists of approximately 41,000 clones, roughly 26% of them appearing once. Sequences were obtained from tumor tissue. These receptors were collected from a female donor with papillary thyroid cancer or a benign thyroid nodule (not recorded which). Some clones in this sample may be carry-over from other donors' samples. Both conserved end residues are part of each CDR3. A D gene is named only where the DNA matches it firmly. Size is stated for part of the rows, as once, few or many counts, or as a class when the clone is expanded.

few	TRBV10-2	TRBJ2-2	TRBD2	CASTGLAGGVGTGELFF	TGCGCCAGCACTGGACTAGCGGGGGGCGTGGGGACCGGGGAGCTGTTTTTT
medium-sized	TRBV24-1	TRBJ2-7	.	CATSPGSYEQYF	TGTGCCACATCCCCCGGCTCCTACGAGCAGTACTTC
few	TRBV7-2	TRBJ2-1	TRBD2	CASSLSLSRGRGLSNEQFF	TGTGCCAGCAGCTTATCTCTCTCTCGGGGGAGGGGTCTCTCCAATGAGCAGTTCTTC
.	TRBV4-1	TRBJ2-7	TRBD2	CASSQGEGGFYEQYF	TGCGCCAGCAGCCAAGGGGAGGGAGGCTTCTACGAGCAGTACTTC
many	TRBV19	TRBJ2-4	.	CASSSLGDIAKNIQYF	TGTGCCAGTAGTAGTTTGGGCGATATAGCCAAAAACATTCAGTACTTC
many	TRBV12-3/TRBV12-4	TRBJ2-1	.	CASSDLGHNEQFF	TGTGCCAGCAGCGACCTGGGGCACAATGAGCAGTTCTTC
few	TRBV28	TRBJ2-1	TRBD2	CASSSLAGVSGDEQFF	TGTGCCAGCAGTTCCCTAGCGGGAGTTTCGGGAGATGAGCAGTTCTTC
many	TRBV10-3	TRBJ1-1	.	CAISESIQGGAEAFF	TGTGCCATCAGTGAGTCCATACAGGGAGGCGCTGAAGCTTTCTTT
.	TRBV20-1	TRBJ1-5	.	CSARDEVTGGDHGPQHF	TGCAGTGCTAGAGATGAGGTCACAGGAGGGGACCATGGGCCCCAGCATTTT
medium-sized	TRBV4-1	TRBJ2-3	TRBD2	CASSQGTSGGASTDTQYF	TGCGCCAGCAGCCAAGGGACTAGCGGGGGTGCTAGCACAGATACGCAGTATTTT
.	TRBV28	TRBJ2-5	TRBD1	CASSGLDRGLQETQYF	TGTGCCAGCAGTGGCCTCGACAGGGGGCTCCAAGAGACCCAGTACTTC
many	TRBV20-1	TRBJ2-3	.	CSAPDGGDTQYF	TGCAGTGCCCCCGATGGGGGAGATACGCAGTATTTT
many	TRBV10-3	TRBJ1-3	.	CATVHSAGNTIYF	TGTGCCACCGTCCACAGCGCTGGAAACACCATATATTTT
.	TRBV5-1	TRBJ1-3	.	CASSLETGSTLSGNTIYF	TGCGCCAGCAGCTTGGAAACAGGGTCCACACTCTCTGGAAACACCATATATTTT
.	TRBV5-1	TRBJ2-7	TRBD1	CASSTTGGNYEQYF	TGCGCCAGCAGCACCACAGGGGGCAACTACGAGCAGTACTTC
few	TRBV6-2/TRBV6-3	TRBJ2-7	.	CASGDRGAQYF	TGTGCCAGCGGGGATCGGGGTGCGCAGTACTTC
many	TRBV7-2	TRBJ1-5	.	CASSLAVTTAGQPQHF	TGTGCCAGCAGCTTAGCGGTAACGACGGCCGGTCAGCCCCAGCATTTT
few	TRBV6-1	TRBJ2-1	TRBD2	CASSEETSGIIEQFF	TGTGCCAGCAGTGAGGAGACTAGCGGGATCATTGAGCAGTTCTTC
few	TRBV6-1	TRBJ1-6	.	CASSPGTTNSPLHF	TGTGCCAGCAGCCCCGGGACGACGAATTCACCCCTCCACTTT
.	TRBV7-3	TRBJ2-3	.	CASSLTGRRDTQYF	TGTGCCAGCAGCTTAACGGGGCGAAGAGATACGCAGTATTTT
many	TRBV20-1	TRBJ1-1	.	CSARLIIPGEGALSEAFF	TGCAGTGCTAGACTGATTATCCCCGGGGAAGGAGCATTATCTGAAGCTTTCTTT
.	TRBV20-1	TRBJ1-5	.	CSAREPGPLF	TGCAGTGCTAGAGAGCCTGGACCCCTTTTT
few	TRBV2	TRBJ1-1	.	CASSQAGLNTEAFF	TGTGCCAGCAGCCAAGCGGGGTTGAACACTGAAGCTTTCTTT